The entry below describes one TCR beta chain. Its antigen remains undetermined. No qualities accompany the bases; no much larger clone lies one base away. Stable Graves' hyperthyroidism was defined as no progression to ophthalmopathy during 18 months of follow-up. The hyperthyroidism patients were between 18 and 65 years old and newly diagnosed, with a disease duration of less than 2 months. Patients with uncontrolled infections, other autoimmune diseases, pregnancy or lactation were excluded. Diagnoses were based on clinical symptoms, serum thyroxine and TRAb, thyroid ultrasound and orbital computed tomography. PBMCs were separated from roughly 9.6 ml of fresh peripheral blood using Ficoll-Paque density gradient centrifugation. Trizol reagent was used to extract total RNA, and RNA quality was then checked on an Agilent 2100 Bioanalyzer. The data were obtained in a study of T cells in Graves' hyperthyroidism and ophthalmopathy (dated by TCRdb to between 2017 and 2020). Study-level background: Peripheral blood samples were taken at the time of initial diagnosis, prior to any treatment. Prospective prediction of ophthalmopathy was tested in an independent validation cohort consisting of about 20 hyperthyroidism patients and more than 15 patients who later progressed to ophthalmopathy. After sampling, hyperthyroidism patients received methimazole starting at 30 mg daily, and ophthalmopathy patients received high-dose intravenous methylprednisolone. The roughly 94 discovery patients were randomly divided into training and test sets at a 7:3 ratio. To identify TCR V-J signatures that set the groups apart, the researchers used a discovery cohort of about a hundred patients, made up of fewer than 50 with Graves' ophthalmopathy and about 60 with stable Graves' hyperthyroidism. Thyroid tissue and blood T-cell repertoires from six Graves' hyperthyroidism patients were also compared in the study. The paper reports TCR Vbeta CDR3 sequencing of fewer than 150 peripheral blood samples: around 41 ophthalmopathy, under 80 hyperthyroidism and around 17 progressor patients.

The TCR beta CDR3 regions were amplified from RNA transcripts. The TCR CDR3 was subjected to a first round of RT-PCR using the HTBI primer set and the Qiagen OneStep RT-PCR kit. A second multiplex PCR round built the libraries, followed by size selection and purification. Paired-end sequencing of the libraries was performed with 100 bp reads on an Illumina HiSeq2000. In the original analysis: Raw data were processed with SOAPnuke, discarding reads with adapters, uncalled bases, mean Phred below 15, or no exact constant-primer or identifier match. High-quality paired reads were merged with COPE v1.2.5, and unique nucleotide sequences were defined as clonotypes. Clonotypes were aligned to IMGT TRBV, TRBD and TRBJ reference segments using MiTCR v1.1. Only V-J combinations with frequency above 0.0001, covering about 99% of repertoires, were analysed. The TCS score was defined as the ratio of F50 (clonal expansion) to E x V (chaos), calculated using BLOSUM62-based TCRdist between CDR3 peptides within each V-J. Welch's t-statistics and random forest reduced several hundred V-J features to roughly 13, which were used in a naive Bayes classifier (R e1071). Clones were called with MiXCR by TCRdb after fastp trimmed the public reads at Q25, and only in-frame beta chains were retained. Every entry covers one CDR3 protein and lists the most common genes and DNA from its rows. These V and J calls derive from TCRdb rather than the authors' analysis. This sample lists roughly 510,000 distinct CDR3 sequences; around 20% were detected once. The ten biggest clones cover more than 20% of the sample.

Broader findings and caveats from the paper: In validation, progression to ophthalmopathy was predicted by the model with roughly 71% sensitivity and 72% to 85% specificity, a median of about 6.4 months before onset. Ophthalmopathy was separated from stable hyperthyroidism by a 13 V-J signature model, with just over 85% sensitivity and about 81% specificity obtained in cross-validation and 80%/75% obtained in testing. Blood samples also contained most of the expanded thyroid clonotypes (frequency above 0.001), which suggests that blood repertoires may reflect thyroid immune responses. No statistical method was used to fix the sample size in advance, and group allocation was not hidden from the investigators.

Sequencing was performed on blood. The clonotype was recovered from a man younger than 35 with Graves' hyperthyroidism.

The nucleotide sequence is given as TGTGCCAGCAGTACCCCCCGCCACGGGAGCCCAAACACTGAAGCTTTCTTT. Its coded protein is CASSTPRHGSPNTEAFF. This chain joins TRBV27 to TRBJ1-1; no D gene can be assigned with confidence. Including the terminal cysteine and phenylalanine, the CDR3 comprises 17 residues. Only the CDR3 part of the read is kept: 51 bases, read in frame from the first base. V is reduced by 5 bases and J by 2 bases, leaving a spacing of 21 bases between them. Reading the germline V gene (reference sequence) gives CDR1 MNHEY and CDR2 SMNVEV.